The 30 T cell receptor beta chains presented below share a single source sample, sequenced in a study of blood T cells in healthy people across ages. A J-beta primer mix and a sample-barcoded 5' primer were used in a second PCR of about 7 to 12 cycles. Via MiXCR, TCRdb re-called the 5' RACE reads, giving one row per CDR3 protein. Here the sample spans over 1,200,000 distinct CDR3 sequences, 45% to 70% being singletons. The sequenced sample consisted of blood. These receptors were obtained from a man aged 18 to 35 in good health.

The V call is TRBV7-6, the J call TRBJ2-7; perhaps TRBD2 as D (6 bases). The DNA matches TRBJ2-5 better at its end, which makes the J call doubtful. The CDR3 is 16 amino acids. CDR1 is SGHVS, CDR2 FNYEAQ, per germline. CDR3 loop: CASSPTNFRREETQYF. The CDR3, as DNA: TGTGCCAGCAGCCCAACGAATTTTAGGAGGGAAGAGACCCAGTACTTC.

The chain employs TRBV7-2 and TRBJ2-5; D uncertain. Germline CDR1 SGHTA, CDR2 FQGNSA. V shed 5 bases and J shed 2 bases, with 12 bases lying between them. The CDR3 consists of 14 residues. CDR3 residues: CASSKRVIQETQYF. The DNA of the CDR3 is TGTGCCAGCAGCAAAAGGGTGATACAAGAGACCCAGTACTTC.

The V and J genes are TRBV6-1 and TRBJ2-7; no reliable D call. The CDR3 spans 14 residues. The V end was cut by 2 bases, the J end by 4 bases, with 12 bases between. The germline V gene encodes CDR1 MNHNS and CDR2 SASEGT. The CDR3 sequence is CASSESAVLYEQYF. The CDR3 bases are TGTGCCAGCAGTGAATCGGCAGTTTTGTACGAGCAGTACTTC.

V is TRBV27 and J is TRBJ2-5; the match to TRBD1 covers 7 bases. CDR1 and CDR2 (germline): MNHEY, SMNVEV (reference sequence). Unmatched junction bases numbered 6, after V lost 3 bases and J lost 5 bases. The CDR3 totals 14 residues. The CDR3 DNA follows: TGTGCCAGCAGTTTCACAGGGGCCGGGGAGACCCAGTACTTC. Residues: CASSFTGAGETQYF.

This clonotype was picked up a small number of times. The chain couples TRBV27 to TRBJ2-7, with a tentative D call TRBD2 (7 bases). V lost 7 bases and J 5 bases, leaving 18 bases between the germline ends. CDR3 length: 14 amino acids. CDR1 and CDR2 from the germline V gene are MNHEY and SMNVEV (reference sequence). The CDR3 region has the DNA TGTGCCAGCAAGCTCGACGGGGGGCTGGACGAGCAGTACTTC. Translating gives CASKLDGGLDEQYF.

The chain employs TRBV20-1 and TRBJ2-7, with D possibly being TRBD2 (6 bases). The germline V and J ends were trimmed by 2 bases and 4 bases, with 18 bases remaining between them. From germline, CDR1 is DFQATT and CDR2 SNEGSKA (reference sequence). This CDR3 is built from 15 residues. CDR3 in amino acids: CSARKGGRDLYEQYF. The CDR3 coding sequence is TGCAGTGCTAGAAAGGGAGGCAGGGATTTATACGAGCAGTACTTC.

This clonotype was recorded a few times. The rearrangement uses TRBV7-9 and TRBJ2-1; TRBD2 matches at 7 bases. V shed 1 base and J 4 bases; nucleotides not matched to a gene: 4. Per the germline V gene, CDR1 is SEHNR and CDR2 is FQNEAQ (reference sequence). CDR3 size: 15 residues. For the CDR3, the DNA is TGTGCCAGCAGCTTAGTCGGGAGGACTTACAATGAGCAGTTCTTC. Translation gives CASSLVGRTYNEQFF.

This chain connects TRBV12-3 or TRBV12-4 to TRBJ2-7, with 8 nucleotides matching TRBD2. Trimming cost V 4 bases and J 0 bases; bases outside gene matches: 8. The CDR3 spans 16 residues. CDR3 DNA sequence: TGTGCCAGCAGTTCGCGACTAGCGAGGAGCTCCTACGAGCAGTACTTC. As protein: CASSSRLARSSYEQYF.

In this sample, this clonotype turned up a few times. This sequence joins TRBV29-1 and TRBJ2-1; perhaps D is TRBD1 or TRBD2 (5 bases each). Germline CDR1 and CDR2: SQVTM and ANQGSEA. Trimming took off 5 bases at V and 9 bases at J, with 20 bases between the two ends. There are 14 residues in the CDR3. In DNA form, the CDR3 reads TGCAGCGTTCGGGAAGGTGGGGGTCTGGGTGAGCAGTTCTTC. Amino acid sequence: CSVREGGGLGEQFF.

This chain links TRBV27 with TRBJ2-1, with 7 bases lining up with TRBD2. This CDR3 has 17 amino acids. Per germline, CDR1 MNHEY and CDR2 SMNVEV (reference sequence). The V gene end was trimmed by 5 bases and the J gene end by 5 bases; junction bases not matched to a gene: 15. The CDR3 DNA is TGTGCCAGCAGTCCTGGTTTCATCGGGGGGAAGAACAATGAGCAGTTCTTC. The encoded protein is CASSPGFIGGKNNEQFF.

Only one count was recorded for this clonotype. The chain carries TRBV6-4 and TRBJ1-2; D is perhaps TRBD1 (6 bases). Germline-derived CDR1 and CDR2 are MRHNA and SNTAGT. Trimming shortened V by 7 bases and J by 2 bases, and 14 bases separated the two germline ends. The CDR3 covers 14 residues. CDR3 in amino acids: CASTPDSRNYGYTF. CDR3 DNA: TGTGCCAGCACTCCGGACAGCCGGAACTATGGCTACACCTTC.

V and J are TRBV4-3 and TRBJ2-5, with D possibly TRBD1 on 5 matching bases. The DNA end is more similar to TRBJ2-7, so the J call may be wrong. CDR1 and CDR2 from the germline V gene are LGHNA and YSLEER. The CDR3 sequence is 15 residues long. CDR3 sequence (DNA): TGCGCCAGCAGCCAAGAGAGTCAGTTAGGGGTCGAGCAGTACTTC. Translation gives CASSQESQLGVEQYF.

The chain couples TRBV29-1 to TRBJ2-3; D unclear. This CDR3 has 13 residues. Between the trimmed V and J ends, which lost 3 bases and 3 bases, there was a span of 10 bases. The V gene's germline CDR1 is SQVTM and CDR2 ANQGSEA. CDR3 region: CSVDGGQTDTQYF. The DNA of the CDR3 is TGCAGCGTTGATGGCGGCCAAACAGATACGCAGTATTTT.

This sequence joins TRBV7-8 and TRBJ2-1; weak D call: TRBD2 (6 bases). CDR1 SGHVS and CDR2 FQNEAQ come from the germline V gene. CDR3 size: 13 residues. V was pared by 6 bases and J by 6 bases, with 12 bases between. This chain's CDR3 is CASRMTRGNEQFF. CDR3 coding DNA: TGTGCCAGCAGGATGACTAGGGGCAATGAGCAGTTCTTC. Supplemented by reference TRBV7-8 and TRBJ2-1, the full variable domain reads GAGVSQSPRYKVAKRGQDVALRCDPISGHVSLFWYQQALGQGPEFLTYFQNEAQLDKSGLPSDRFFAERPEGSVSTLKIQRTQQEDSAVYLCASRMTRGNEQFFGPGTRLTVL.

In its sample, this clonotype was seen once. The V and J genes are TRBV25-1 and TRBJ2-5; 8 nucleotides agree with TRBD2. CDR1 is MGHDK and CDR2 is SYGVNS in the germline V gene. J lost 11 bases, V lost 0 bases, and 14 bases had no gene match. The CDR3 is made up of 16 amino acids. The CDR3 spells CASSEYIGLAGSEQYF. The CDR3 coding sequence is TGTGCCAGCAGTGAATATATCGGACTAGCCGGCAGTGAGCAGTACTTC. The full variable domain, rest sourced from reference TRBV25-1 and TRBJ2-5, is EADIYQTPRYLVIGTGKKITLECSQTMGHDKMYWYQQDPGMELHLIHYSYGVNSTEKGDLSSESTVSRIRTEHFPLTLESARPSHTSQYLCASSEYIGLAGSEQYFGPGTRLLVL.

The chain has TRBV7-2 and TRBJ1-5; TRBD1 matches 7 bases. J was trimmed by 6 bases and V by 4 bases; bases with no gene match: 3. CDR1 is SGHTA, CDR2 FQGNSA, per germline. The CDR3 covers 13 residues. The DNA of the CDR3 is TGTGCCAGCAGCTCCACAGGGGTTCAGCCCCAGCATTTT. It specifies CASSSTGVQPQHF. Using reference TRBV7-2 and TRBJ1-5 for the parts outside the CDR3, the full variable domain is GAGVSQSPSNKVTEKGKDVELRCDPISGHTALYWYRQSLGQGLEFLIYFQGNSAPDKSGLPSDRFSAERTGGSVSTLTIQRTQQEDSAVYLCASSSTGVQPQHFGDGTRLSIL.

The chain combines TRBV13 with TRBJ2-7; D is possibly TRBD1 (6 bases). In germline, CDR1 is PRHDT, CDR2 FYEKMQ (reference sequence). This CDR3 is 16 amino acids long. Trimming pared 8 bases from V and 5 bases from J, leaving 25 bases between. CDR3 sequence reads: CASSRTGDRTQHEQYF. CDR3 DNA: TGTGCCAGCTCCCGGACGGGTGACAGGACCCAACACGAGCAGTACTTC.

The rearrangement links TRBV7-8 to TRBJ2-7, with TRBD1 as a possible D gene (6 bases). Looked up from germline, CDR1 is SGHVS and CDR2 is FQNEAQ. The germline V and J ends were trimmed by 5 bases and 4 bases, with 12 bases remaining between them. The CDR3 has 13 residues. CDR3 sequence: CASSPDRMYEQYF. The DNA for the CDR3 is TGTGCCAGCAGCCCCGACAGGATGTACGAGCAGTACTTC.

Only a few counts were recorded for this clonotype. The chain combines TRBV10-3 with TRBJ2-3; 11 nucleotides agree with TRBD2. Per germline, CDR1 ENHRY and CDR2 SYGVKD. The CDR3 sequence is 19 residues long. V was clipped by 0 bases and J by 0 bases; unmatched bases: 8. CDR3: CAISESASGGRYSTDTQYF. Here the CDR3 DNA reads TGTGCCATCAGTGAGTCGGCTAGCGGGGGGAGATATAGCACAGATACGCAGTATTTT.

The chain recombines TRBV10-3 with TRBJ1-5; D possibly corresponds to TRBD1 (5 bases). Germline V gives CDR1 ENHRY, CDR2 SYGVKD. CDR3 length equals 15 residues. V was shortened by 1 base and J by 1 base, with 8 bases between the two germline ends. The CDR3 nucleotides are TGTGCCATCAGTGAGTTGGGGGGGAGCAATCAGCCCCAGCATTTT. The encoded protein is CAISELGGSNQPQHF.

The chain combines TRBV6-5 with TRBJ2-3, with D unclear. V was trimmed by 6 bases and J by 6 bases, leaving 10 bases between them. Looked up from germline, CDR1 is MNHEY and CDR2 is SVGAGI. The CDR3 is 12 amino acids. The chain's CDR3 is CASSDMSDTQYF. CDR3 bases: TGTGCCAGCAGCGACATGTCGGATACGCAGTATTTT.

This chain connects TRBV27 to TRBJ2-3; 7 bases are shared with TRBD2. With 2 bases clipped from V and 13 bases from J, the junction kept 12 bases outside the gene matches. CDR3 size: 14 residues. CDR1 and CDR2 (germline): MNHEY, SMNVEV (reference sequence). The CDR3 sequence is CASSLGGGPFRKYF. The CDR3 region has the DNA TGTGCCAGCAGTTTAGGGGGAGGGCCATTTAGGAAGTATTTT.

This chain links TRBV7-2 with TRBJ2-7, with no clear D. Germline V gene lookup returns CDR1 SGHTA and CDR2 FQGNSA. Trimming cost V 4 bases and J 0 bases, with 13 bases left between them. CDR3 length: 15 residues. CDR3 amino acids: CASSSLPESSYEQYF. The CDR3 DNA follows: TGTGCCAGCAGCTCTTTGCCTGAATCCTCCTACGAGCAGTACTTC.

The genes are TRBV20-1 and TRBJ2-3; a weak D match, TRBD1 (5 bases). Per germline, CDR1 DFQATT and CDR2 SNEGSKA (reference sequence). The CDR3 length is 12 residues. V gave up 6 bases and J gave up 4 bases, with 11 bases separating them. CDR3 nucleotides: TGCAGTGCAACAGGTCGGGCAGATACGCAGTATTTT. This sequence encodes CSATGRADTQYF.

This clonotype was detected only a few times. The chain combines TRBV4-3 with TRBJ2-7; TRBD1 or TRBD2 may be the D gene (5 bases each). The CDR3 runs 16 residues. V was trimmed by 8 bases and J by 0 bases, leaving 20 bases between them. The germline CDR1 and CDR2 sequences are LGHNA and YSLEER. CDR3 bases: TGCGCCAGCCAAGAGGTCCATGGGACCAGCTCCTACGAGCAGTACTTC. It encodes CASQEVHGTSSYEQYF.

The V call is TRBV12-3 or TRBV12-4, the J call TRBJ2-2; TRBD2 might be the D (5 bases). Between the trimmed V and J ends, which lost 5 bases and 6 bases, there was a span of 16 bases. The CDR3 spans 15 residues. The CDR3 reads CASSQTTRLAGELFF. For the CDR3, the DNA is TGTGCCAGCAGTCAGACTACACGATTGGCCGGGGAGCTGTTTTTT.

This sequence joins TRBV20-1 and TRBJ2-3, with 9 nucleotides matching TRBD2. Germline V gene data show CDR1 as DFQATT and CDR2 as SNEGSKA (reference sequence). CDR3 size: 17 residues. V dropped 0 bases and J dropped 2; count of bases not matched to a gene: 9. CDR3 sequence reads: CSARDLERGVLTDTQYF. The CDR3 nucleotides are TGCAGTGCTAGAGACCTTGAGCGGGGGGTCCTCACAGATACGCAGTATTTT.

For the CDR3, the DNA is TGTGCCAGCAGGGTCCCGGGACAGGGTTCGGGAGCCAAAAACATTCAGTACTTC. Amino acids: CASRVPGQGSGAKNIQYF. This chain uses TRBV21-1 with TRBJ2-4; TRBD1 is taken as the D call from the table, unchecked against the DNA. TRBV21-1 is a pseudogene locus. This CDR3 is 18 amino acids long.

This chain uses TRBV4-2 with TRBJ2-7; 10 nucleotides agree with TRBD1. This CDR3 is built from 14 residues. Germline-derived CDR1 and CDR2 are LGHNA and YNFKEQ. V lost 3 bases, J lost 5 bases, and 4 bases stayed unmatched. Written as DNA, the CDR3 is TGTGCCAGCAGCCATGGGACAGGGGCGGACGAGCAGTACTTC. Its translation: CASSHGTGADEQYF.

The chain is built from TRBV4-3 and TRBJ2-3; D possibly corresponds to TRBD2 (6 bases). Looked up from germline, CDR1 is LGHNA and CDR2 is YSLEER. The CDR3 contains 16 residues. V shed 0 bases and J shed 2 bases, with 12 bases lying between them. The CDR3 DNA sequence: TGCGCCAGCAGCCAAGACGGGACTTCCACCACAGATACGCAGTATTTT. Encoded protein: CASSQDGTSTTDTQYF.